This TCR beta chain was recovered during a study of CD8 T cells in Susac syndrome. This clonotype appeared a single time. RNA was extracted with the RNeasy kit, and a quantity of roughly 0.5 to 1 ug was reverse transcribed using random hexamers. TCRdb re-analysed the immunoSEQ multiplex PCR reads in MiXCR, keeping a single row per CDR3 protein. The repertoire holds 250,000 to 300,000 distinct CDR3 sequences, 75% to 90% seen once, with around 0.18% in the top ten. Deletions cut 6 bases from V and 4 bases from J, with 7 bases between. The CDR3 extends over 12 amino acids. The specimen sequenced was CD8+ T cells from PBMCs. This clonotype was obtained from a human donor with multiple sclerosis. The chain has TRBV12-3 or TRBV12-4 and TRBJ2-1; D remains unclear. The CDR3 sequence is CASSPQYNEQFF. CDR3 DNA sequence: TGTGCCAGCAGCCCCCAGTACAATGAGCAGTTCTTC.